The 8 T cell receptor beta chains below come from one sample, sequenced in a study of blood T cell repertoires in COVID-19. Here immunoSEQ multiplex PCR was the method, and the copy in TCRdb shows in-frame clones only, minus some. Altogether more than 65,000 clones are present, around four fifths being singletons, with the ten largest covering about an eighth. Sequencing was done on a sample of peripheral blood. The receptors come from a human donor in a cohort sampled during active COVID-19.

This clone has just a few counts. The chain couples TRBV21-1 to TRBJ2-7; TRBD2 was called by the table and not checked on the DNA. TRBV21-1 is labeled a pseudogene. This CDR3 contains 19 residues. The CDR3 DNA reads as TGTGCCAGCAGCAAACGAGAACTAGCGGGGGGCCAACACTCCTACGAGCAGTACTTC. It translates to CASSKRELAGGQHSYEQYF.

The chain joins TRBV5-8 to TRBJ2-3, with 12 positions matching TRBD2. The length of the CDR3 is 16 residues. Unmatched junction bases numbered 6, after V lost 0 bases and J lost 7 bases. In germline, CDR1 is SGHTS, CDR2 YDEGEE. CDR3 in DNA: TGTGCCAGCAGCTTGGCTAGCGGGGGGGCCGTATATACGCAGTATTTT. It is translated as CASSLASGGAVYTQYF. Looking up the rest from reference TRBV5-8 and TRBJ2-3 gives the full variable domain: EAGVTQSPTHLIKTRGQQATLRCSPISGHTSVYWYQQALGLGLQFLLWYDEGEERNRGNFPPRFSGRQFPNYSSELNVNALELEDSALYLCASSLASGGAVYTQYFGPGTRLTVL.

The CDR3 protein is CASRGGKSSYEQYF. The CDR3 DNA sequence: TGTGCCAGCCGAGGAGGAAAGAGCTCCTACGAGCAGTACTTC. The chain has TRBV2 and TRBJ2-7; TRBD2 might be the D (5 bases). The germline CDR1 and CDR2 sequences are SNHLY and FYNNEI. The CDR3 contains 14 residues. Trimming pared 8 bases from V and 0 bases from J, leaving 14 bases between.

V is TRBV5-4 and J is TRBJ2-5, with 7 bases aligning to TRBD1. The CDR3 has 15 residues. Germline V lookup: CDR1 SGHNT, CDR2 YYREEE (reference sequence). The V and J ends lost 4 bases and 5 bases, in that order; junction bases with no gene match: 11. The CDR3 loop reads CASSGETGVGETQYF. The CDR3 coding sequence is TGTGCCAGCAGCGGGGAAACAGGGGTGGGGGAGACCCAGTACTTC.

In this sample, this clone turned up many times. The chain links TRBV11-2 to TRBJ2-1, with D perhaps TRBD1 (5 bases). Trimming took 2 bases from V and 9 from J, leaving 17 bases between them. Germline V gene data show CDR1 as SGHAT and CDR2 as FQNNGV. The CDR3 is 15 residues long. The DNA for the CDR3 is TGTGCCAGCAGCTTATCAGGGTGGTTAATCGGTGAGCAGTTCTTC. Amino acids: CASSLSGWLIGEQFF. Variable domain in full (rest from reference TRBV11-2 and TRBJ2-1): EAGVAQSPRYKIIEKRQSVAFWCNPISGHATLYWYQQILGQGPKLLIQFQNNGVVDDSQLPKDRFSAERLKGVDSTLKIQPAKLEDSAVYLCASSLSGWLIGEQFFGPGTRLTVL.

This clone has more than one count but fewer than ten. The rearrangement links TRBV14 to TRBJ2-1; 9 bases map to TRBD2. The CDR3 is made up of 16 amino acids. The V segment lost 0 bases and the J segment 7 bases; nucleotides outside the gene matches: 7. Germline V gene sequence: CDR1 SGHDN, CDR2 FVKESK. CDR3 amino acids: CASSQEGTSLRNEQFF. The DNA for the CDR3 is TGTGCCAGCAGCCAAGAAGGGACTAGCTTACGGAATGAGCAGTTCTTC. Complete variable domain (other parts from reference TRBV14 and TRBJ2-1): EAGVTQFPSHSVIEKGQTVTLRCDPISGHDNLYWYRRVMGKEIKFLLHFVKESKQDESGMPNNRFLAERTGGTYSTLKVQPAELEDSGVYFCASSQEGTSLRNEQFFGPGTRLTVL.

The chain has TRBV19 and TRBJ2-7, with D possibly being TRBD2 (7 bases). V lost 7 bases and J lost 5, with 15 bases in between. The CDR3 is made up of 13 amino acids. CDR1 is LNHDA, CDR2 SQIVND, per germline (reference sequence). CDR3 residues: CASTGGLRNEQYF. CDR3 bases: TGTGCCAGTACGGGGGGCCTCAGAAACGAGCAGTACTTC.

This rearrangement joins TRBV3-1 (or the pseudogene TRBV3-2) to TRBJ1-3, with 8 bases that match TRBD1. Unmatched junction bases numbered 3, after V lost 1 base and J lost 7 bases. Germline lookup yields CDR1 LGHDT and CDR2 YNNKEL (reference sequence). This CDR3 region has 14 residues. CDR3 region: CASSQADRGNTIYF. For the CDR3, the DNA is TGTGCCAGCAGCCAAGCCGACAGGGGCAACACCATATATTTT.